This TCR beta chain came from a study of T cell responses to AZD1222 COVID-19 vaccine. Points on this clone: The antigen is unknown.

The method was immunoSEQ multiplex PCR; TCRdb's version includes in-frame clones alone and lacks a portion of them. The sample has about 81,000 clones; 90% are singletons. Findings and caveats of the study: Spike-specific TCR breadth and depth were elevated following two AZD1222 doses. Nearly half of spike-specific TCRs reportedly target unmutated variant regions. White British donors predominated, females outnumbered males, and clonal diversity was possibly underestimated. Without day 14 samples, only post-peak T cell repertoires were studied.

The trim removed 4 bases at V and 6 bases at J, leaving 11 bases unmatched. Germline CDR1 reads MDHEN; CDR2 reads SYDVKM. This CDR3 has 15 amino acids. The input for sequencing was peripheral blood, taken 28 days after the second AZD1222 dose. This sequence originates from an adult who received the AZD1222 COVID-19 vaccine. This chain links TRBV28 with TRBJ2-7, with 8 bases lining up with TRBD1. The CDR3 DNA reads as TGTGCCAGCAGTTCCTCCGGGACAGGATCGTCCGAGCAGTACTTC. Translating gives CASSSSGTGSSEQYF. Based on the CDR3 plus reference TRBV28 and TRBJ2-7, the full variable domain is DVKVTQSSRYLVKRTGEKVFLECVQDMDHENMFWYRQDPGLGLRLIYFSYDVKMKEKGDIPEGYSVSREKKERFSLILESASTNQTSMYLCASSSSGTGSSEQYFGPGTRLTVT.